Given below is one T cell receptor beta chain in context. Its cognate antigen is unknown. The source of the sample is a study of PD-1 blockade in classical Hodgkin lymphoma. Study results and caveats: Complete responders matched newly diagnosed patients in baseline diversity.

Losses at the gene ends were 0 bases for V and 4 bases for J; bases not matched to a gene: 3. This CDR3 has 15 amino acids. CDR1 is LNHNV, CDR2 YYDKDF, per germline (reference sequence). Clones were sequenced by immunoSEQ multiplex PCR, and TCRdb holds only the in-frame ones, with some missing. The sample records approximately 99,000 clones, 81% being singletons. All patients relapsed after autologous stem cell transplantation, and brentuximab vedotin exposure varied. This clonotype was sampled from a human donor with classical Hodgkin lymphoma. The specimen was peripheral blood mononuclear cells (PBMCs), collected before the second cycle of nivolumab. The V and J genes are TRBV15 and TRBJ2-1, with TRBD2 matching over 7 bases. This chain's CDR3 is CATSRDAGLYNEQFF. CDR3 in DNA: TGTGCCACCAGCAGAGATGCGGGACTATACAATGAGCAGTTCTTC. Full variable domain (remainder filled in from reference TRBV15 and TRBJ2-1): DAMVIQNPRYQVTQFGKPVTLSCSQTLNHNVMYWYQQKSSQAPKLLFHYYDKDFNNEADTPDNFQSRRPNTSFCFLDIRSPGLGDTAMYLCATSRDAGLYNEQFFGPGTRLTVL.